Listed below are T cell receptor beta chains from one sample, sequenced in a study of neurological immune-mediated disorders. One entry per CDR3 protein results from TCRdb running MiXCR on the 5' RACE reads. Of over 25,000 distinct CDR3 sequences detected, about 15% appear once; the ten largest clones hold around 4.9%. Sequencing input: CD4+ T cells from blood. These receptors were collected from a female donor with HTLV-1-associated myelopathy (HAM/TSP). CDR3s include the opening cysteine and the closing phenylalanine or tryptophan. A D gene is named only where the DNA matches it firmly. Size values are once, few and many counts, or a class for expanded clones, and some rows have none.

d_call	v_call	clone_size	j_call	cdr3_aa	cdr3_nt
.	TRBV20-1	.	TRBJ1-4	CSARKGPSEKLFF	TGCAGTGCTAGAAAGGGACCGTCCGAAAAACTGTTTTTT
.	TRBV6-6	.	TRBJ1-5	CARSKPSAPQHF	TGTGCCAGAAGTAAACCTTCGGCACCCCAGCATTTT
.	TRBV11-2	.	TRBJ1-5	CASSSGRINQPQHF	TGTGCCAGCAGCTCGGGACGGATCAATCAGCCCCAGCATTTT
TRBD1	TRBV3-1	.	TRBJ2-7	CASIPRDRTYEQYF	TGTGCCAGCATCCCCCGGGACAGAACCTACGAGCAGTACTTC
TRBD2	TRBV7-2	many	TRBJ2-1	CASSPPGGLYNEQFF	TGTGCCAGCAGCCCACCGGGGGGGTTATACAATGAGCAGTTCTTC
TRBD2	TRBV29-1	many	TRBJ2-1	CSVPGLAYNEQFF	TGCAGCGTCCCGGGACTAGCCTACAATGAGCAGTTCTTC
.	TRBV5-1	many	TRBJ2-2	CASSLVQGHTGELFF	TGCGCCAGCAGCTTGGTACAGGGCCACACCGGGGAGCTGTTTTTT
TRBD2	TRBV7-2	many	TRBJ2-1	CASSLVRTGGEQFF	TGTGCCAGCAGCTTAGTGCGGACGGGGGGTGAGCAGTTCTTC
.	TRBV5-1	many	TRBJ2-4	CASSFEGPGNIQYF	TGCGCCAGCAGCTTTGAGGGCCCAGGCAACATTCAGTACTTC
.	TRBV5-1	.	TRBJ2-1	CASNRGMTYNEQFF	TGCGCCAGCAATCGCGGGATGACCTACAATGAGCAGTTCTTC
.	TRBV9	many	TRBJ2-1	CASSRDWSEQFF	TGTGCCAGCAGCAGAGACTGGAGTGAGCAGTTCTTC
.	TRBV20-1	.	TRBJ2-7	CSGLDTRYEQYF	TGCAGTGGACTGGACACACGTTACGAGCAGTACTTC
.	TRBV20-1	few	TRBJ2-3	CSGGPRTDTQYF	TGCAGCGGGGGCCCCCGGACAGATACGCAGTATTTT
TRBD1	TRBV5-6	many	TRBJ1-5	CASSLTGEPNQPQHF	TGTGCCAGCAGCCTTACAGGGGAGCCCAATCAGCCCCAGCATTTT
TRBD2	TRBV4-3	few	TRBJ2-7	CASSQVDGGSSYEQYF	TGCGCCAGCAGCCAAGTTGACGGGGGGAGCTCCTACGAGCAGTACTTC
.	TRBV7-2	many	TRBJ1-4	CASSLAGGPNEKLFF	TGTGCCAGCAGCTTAGCGGGGGGCCCTAATGAAAAACTGTTTTTT
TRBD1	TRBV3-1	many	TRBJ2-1	CASSPDRGPRGQFF	TGTGCCAGCAGCCCAGACAGGGGGCCTAGAGGTCAGTTCTTC
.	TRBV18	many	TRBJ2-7	CASSPLSSYEQYF	TGTGCCAGCTCACCTCTCAGCTCCTACGAGCAGTACTTC
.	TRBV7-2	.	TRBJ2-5	CASSRLGGAQETQYF	TGTGCCAGCAGCCGTCTTGGGGGTGCCCAAGAGACCCAGTACTTC
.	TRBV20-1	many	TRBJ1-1	CSARKGTNTEAFF	TGCAGTGCAAGGAAGGGGACGAACACTGAAGCTTTCTTT
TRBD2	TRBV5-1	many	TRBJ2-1	CASSLATGGPGEQFF	TGCGCCAGCAGCTTGGCCACGGGAGGGCCGGGGGAGCAGTTCTTC
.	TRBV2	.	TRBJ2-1	CVSSEGPRGGNEQFF	TGTGTCAGCAGTGAAGGTCCCAGGGGAGGAAATGAGCAGTTCTTC
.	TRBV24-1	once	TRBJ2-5	CATSDTDSQETQYF	TGTGCCACCAGTGACACTGACAGCCAAGAGACCCAGTACTTC
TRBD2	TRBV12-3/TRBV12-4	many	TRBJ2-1	CASSNSGAGYNEQFF	TGTGCCAGCAGTAACAGCGGGGCTGGGTACAATGAGCAGTTCTTC
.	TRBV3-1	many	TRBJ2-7	CASSHAQSHEQYF	TGTGCCAGCAGCCACGCCCAGAGTCACGAGCAGTACTTC
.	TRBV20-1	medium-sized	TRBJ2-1	CSARDQRAYNEQFF	TGCAGTGCCAGAGACCAGCGCGCGTACAATGAGCAGTTCTTC
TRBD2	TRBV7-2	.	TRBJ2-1	CANSVTSGAYLEQFF	TGTGCCAACAGCGTGACTAGCGGGGCTTACCTCGAGCAGTTCTTC
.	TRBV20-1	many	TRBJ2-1	CSARDPGREQFF	TGCAGTGCTAGAGATCCTGGGCGTGAGCAGTTCTTC
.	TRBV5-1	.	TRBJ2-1	CASSSYGAPGGEQFF	TGCGCCAGCAGCTCGTACGGAGCTCCCGGGGGTGAGCAGTTCTTC
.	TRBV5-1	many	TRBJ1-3	CASSFSGSGNTIYF	TGCGCCAGCAGCTTCTCAGGGTCTGGAAACACCATATATTTT
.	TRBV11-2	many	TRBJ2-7	CASSLRTAPSYEQYF	TGTGCCAGCAGCTTAAGAACGGCCCCATCCTACGAGCAGTACTTC
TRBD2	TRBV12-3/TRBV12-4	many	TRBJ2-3	CASKRDSFVDTQYF	TGTGCCAGCAAGCGGGACTCCTTTGTTGATACGCAGTATTTT
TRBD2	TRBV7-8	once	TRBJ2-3	CASSPWLAGADTQYF	TGTGCCAGCAGCCCCTGGCTAGCGGGGGCAGATACGCAGTATTTT
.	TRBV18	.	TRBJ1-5	CASSPDSDQPQHF	TGTGCCAGCTCACCAGACAGCGATCAGCCCCAGCATTTT
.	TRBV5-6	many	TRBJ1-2	CASSLEDGYTF	TGTGCCAGCAGCTTGGAGGATGGCTACACCTTC
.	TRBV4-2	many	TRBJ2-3	CASSQDRPADTQYF	TGTGCCAGCAGCCAAGATCGCCCCGCAGATACGCAGTATTTT
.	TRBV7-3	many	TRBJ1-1	CASSLTGGTMNTEAFF	TGTGCCAGCAGCTTAACGGGAGGAACTATGAACACTGAAGCTTTCTTT
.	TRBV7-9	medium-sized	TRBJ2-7	CASSRPGSNYEQYF	TGTGCCAGCAGTAGGCCAGGGAGTAACTACGAGCAGTACTTC
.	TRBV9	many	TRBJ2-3	CASSPPPGDTQYF	TGTGCCAGCAGCCCCCCCCCTGGGGATACGCAGTATTTT
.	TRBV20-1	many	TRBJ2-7	CSAKEGGDYEQYF	TGCAGTGCCAAGGAGGGGGGGGACTACGAGCAGTACTTC
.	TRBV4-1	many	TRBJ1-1	CASSQLVSQGDEAFF	TGCGCCAGCAGCCAATTAGTATCACAGGGTGATGAAGCTTTCTTT
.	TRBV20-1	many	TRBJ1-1	CSASNWRASSNTEAFF	TGCAGTGCTAGTAATTGGAGGGCATCTTCGAACACTGAAGCTTTCTTT
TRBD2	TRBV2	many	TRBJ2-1	CASSGAGLAHEQFF	TGTGCCAGCAGTGGAGCGGGACTAGCCCATGAGCAGTTCTTC
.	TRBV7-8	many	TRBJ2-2	CATSGGLGTGELFF	TGTGCCACCTCCGGGGGCCTGGGGACCGGGGAGCTGTTTTTT
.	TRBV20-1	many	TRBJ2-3	CSATTMPAQSTDTQYF	TGCAGTGCTACCACCATGCCAGCGCAGAGCACAGATACGCAGTATTTT
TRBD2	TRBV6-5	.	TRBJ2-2	CASSFIAGRGTGELFF	TGTGCCAGCAGTTTTATAGCGGGGAGAGGCACCGGGGAGCTGTTTTTT
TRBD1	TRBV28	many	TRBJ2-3	CASEGTQGATDTQYF	TGTGCCAGCGAAGGGACCCAGGGGGCCACAGATACGCAGTATTTT
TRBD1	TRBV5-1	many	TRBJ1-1	CASSVSGGMNTEAFF	TGCGCCAGCAGCGTCTCAGGGGGCATGAACACTGAAGCTTTCTTT
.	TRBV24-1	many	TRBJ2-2	CATSDLRRGNTGELFF	TGTGCCACCAGTGATTTGCGCAGGGGGAACACCGGGGAGCTGTTTTTT
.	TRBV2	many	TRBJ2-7	CASSEEQFYEQYF	TGTGCCAGCAGTGAAGAACAATTCTACGAGCAGTACTTC
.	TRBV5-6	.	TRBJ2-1	CASRGSLSYNEQFF	TGTGCCAGCAGAGGGTCTCTCTCCTATAATGAGCAGTTCTTC